This T cell receptor beta chain stems from a study of OX40 agonist ivuxolimab in advanced cancers. Study outcomes and limitations: Specificity for antigen went undetermined in the expanded peripheral T cells.

V was trimmed by 7 bases and J by 8 bases, leaving 20 bases between them. The CDR3 contains 14 residues. Germline V gene data show CDR1 as WNHNN and CDR2 as SYGVQD (reference sequence). Clones were read by immunoSEQ multiplex PCR, and TCRdb kept only the in-frame ones, dropping some. The top ten clones hold about 12% of a sample with 55,000 to 80,000 clones, roughly 89% of them seen once. In regard to this clone: As yet, its antigen is unknown.

The J gene is TRBJ1-2, the V gene TRBV10-1; possible D gene TRBD1, 5 bases. This sample comprised CD4+ or CD8+ T cells sorted from blood, obtained in a trial of the OX40 agonist ivuxolimab. This receptor was identified in an adult with an advanced solid tumor such as melanoma, head and neck, liver or kidney cancer. The CDR3 sequence: CASTPLLREGGYTF. CDR3 DNA sequence: TGCGCCAGCACCCCACTATTGAGGGAGGGGGGCTACACCTTC.